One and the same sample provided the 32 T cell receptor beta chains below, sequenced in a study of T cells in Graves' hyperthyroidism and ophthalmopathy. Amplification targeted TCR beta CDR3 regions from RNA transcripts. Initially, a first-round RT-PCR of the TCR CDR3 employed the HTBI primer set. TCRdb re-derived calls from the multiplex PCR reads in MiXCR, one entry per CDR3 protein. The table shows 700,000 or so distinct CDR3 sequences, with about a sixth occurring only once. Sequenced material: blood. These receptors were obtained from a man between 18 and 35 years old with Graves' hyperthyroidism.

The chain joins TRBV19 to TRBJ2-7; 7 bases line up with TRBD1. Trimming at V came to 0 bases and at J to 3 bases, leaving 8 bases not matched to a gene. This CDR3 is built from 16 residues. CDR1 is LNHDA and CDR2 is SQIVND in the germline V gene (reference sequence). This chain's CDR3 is CASSIDGTVGIYEQYF. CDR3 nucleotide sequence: TGTGCCAGTAGTATAGATGGGACAGTGGGGATCTACGAGCAGTACTTC.

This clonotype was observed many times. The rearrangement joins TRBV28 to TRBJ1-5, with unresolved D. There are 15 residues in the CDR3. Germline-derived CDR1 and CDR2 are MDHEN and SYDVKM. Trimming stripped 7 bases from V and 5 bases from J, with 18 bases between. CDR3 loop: CASTSNRQAHQPQHF. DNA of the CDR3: TGTGCCAGCACCTCCAACCGCCAGGCCCATCAGCCCCAGCATTTT.

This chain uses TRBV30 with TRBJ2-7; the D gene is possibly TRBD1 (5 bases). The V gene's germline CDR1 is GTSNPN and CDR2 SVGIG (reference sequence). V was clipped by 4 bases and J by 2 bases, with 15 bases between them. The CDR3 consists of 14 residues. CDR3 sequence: CAWTQGNGAYEQYF. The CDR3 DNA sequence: TGTGCCTGGACGCAGGGTAATGGAGCCTACGAGCAGTACTTC.

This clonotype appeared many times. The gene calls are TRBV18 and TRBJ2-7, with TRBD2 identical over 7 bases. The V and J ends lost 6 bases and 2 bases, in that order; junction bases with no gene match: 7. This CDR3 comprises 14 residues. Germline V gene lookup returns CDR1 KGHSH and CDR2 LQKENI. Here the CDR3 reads CASSPREGPYEQYF. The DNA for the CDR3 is TGTGCCAGCTCGCCCAGGGAGGGGCCCTACGAGCAGTACTTC.

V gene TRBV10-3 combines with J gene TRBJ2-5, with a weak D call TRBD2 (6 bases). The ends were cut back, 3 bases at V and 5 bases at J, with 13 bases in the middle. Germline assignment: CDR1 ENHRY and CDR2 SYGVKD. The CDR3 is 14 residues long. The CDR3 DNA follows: TGTGCCATCAGTGACAGACTAGTCGGGGAGACCCAGTACTTC. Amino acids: CAISDRLVGETQYF.

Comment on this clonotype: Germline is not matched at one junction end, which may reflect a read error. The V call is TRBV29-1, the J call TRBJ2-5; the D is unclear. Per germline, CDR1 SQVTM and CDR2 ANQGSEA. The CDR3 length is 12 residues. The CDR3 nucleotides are TGCAGCGTTGTTTTGCCCCAAGAGACCCGGTACTTC. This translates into CSVVLPQETRYF.

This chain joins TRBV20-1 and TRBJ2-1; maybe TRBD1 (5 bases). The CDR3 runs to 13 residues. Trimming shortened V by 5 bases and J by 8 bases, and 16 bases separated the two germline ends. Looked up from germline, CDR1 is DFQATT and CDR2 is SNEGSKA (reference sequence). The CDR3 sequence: CSASTGVPHEQFF. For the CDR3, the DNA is TGCAGTGCTTCTACAGGTGTCCCCCATGAGCAGTTCTTC.

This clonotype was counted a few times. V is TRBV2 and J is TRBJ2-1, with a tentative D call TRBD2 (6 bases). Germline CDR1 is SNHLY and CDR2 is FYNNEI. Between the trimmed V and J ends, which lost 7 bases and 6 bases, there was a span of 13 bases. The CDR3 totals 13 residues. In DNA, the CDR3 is TGTGCCAGCACTAGCGTGGGAGGCAATGAGCAGTTCTTC. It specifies CASTSVGGNEQFF.

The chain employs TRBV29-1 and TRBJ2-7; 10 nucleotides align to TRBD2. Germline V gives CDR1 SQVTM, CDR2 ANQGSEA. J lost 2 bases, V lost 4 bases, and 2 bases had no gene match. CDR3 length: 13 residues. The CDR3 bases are TGCAGCGTTGTTCTAGCGGGAGCCTACGAGCAGTACTTC. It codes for CSVVLAGAYEQYF.

In DNA, the CDR3 is TGCAGTGCTAGAAGTGGAAGAGGCAACACCGGGGAGCTGTTTTTT. Residues: CSARSGRGNTGELFF. The rearrangement uses TRBV20-1 and TRBJ2-2; D is uncertain. The CDR3 contains 15 residues. Trimming cost V 2 bases and J 2 bases, with 12 bases left between them. Germline CDR1 DFQATT, CDR2 SNEGSKA (reference sequence).

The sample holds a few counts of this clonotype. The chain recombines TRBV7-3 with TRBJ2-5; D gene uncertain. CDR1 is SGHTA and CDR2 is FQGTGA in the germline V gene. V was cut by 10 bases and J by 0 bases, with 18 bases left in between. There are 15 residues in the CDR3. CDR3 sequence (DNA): TGTGCCATCCCTAACTTGGCAGAGTACCAAGAGACCCAGTACTTC. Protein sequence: CAIPNLAEYQETQYF.

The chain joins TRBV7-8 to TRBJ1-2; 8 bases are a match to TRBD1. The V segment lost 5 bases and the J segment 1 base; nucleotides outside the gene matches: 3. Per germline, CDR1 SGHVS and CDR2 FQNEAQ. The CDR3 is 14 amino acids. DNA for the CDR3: TGTGCCAGCAGCCCCGACAGGGGTAACTATGGCTACACCTTC. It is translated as CASSPDRGNYGYTF.

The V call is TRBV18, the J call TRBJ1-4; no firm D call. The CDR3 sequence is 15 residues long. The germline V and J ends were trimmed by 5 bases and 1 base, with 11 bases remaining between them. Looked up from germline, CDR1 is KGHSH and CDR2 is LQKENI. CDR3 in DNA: TGTGCCAGCTCAGGCCTCGGAGGAACTAATGAAAAACTGTTTTTT. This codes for CASSGLGGTNEKLFF.

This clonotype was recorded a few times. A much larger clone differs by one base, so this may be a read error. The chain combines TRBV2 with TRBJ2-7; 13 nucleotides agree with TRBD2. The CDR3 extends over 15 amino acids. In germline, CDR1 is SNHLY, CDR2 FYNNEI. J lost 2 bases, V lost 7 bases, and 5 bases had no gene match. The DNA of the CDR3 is TGTGCCAGCACCCAGGGACTAGCGGGAACCTACGAGCAGTACTTC. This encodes CASTQGLAGTYEQYF.

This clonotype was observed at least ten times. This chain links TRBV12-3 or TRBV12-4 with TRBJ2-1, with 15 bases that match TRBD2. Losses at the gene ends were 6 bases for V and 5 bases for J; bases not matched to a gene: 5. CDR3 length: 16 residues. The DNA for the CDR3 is TGTGCCAGCAGACCCCGGACTAGCGGGAGGGACAATGAGCAGTTCTTC. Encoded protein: CASRPRTSGRDNEQFF.

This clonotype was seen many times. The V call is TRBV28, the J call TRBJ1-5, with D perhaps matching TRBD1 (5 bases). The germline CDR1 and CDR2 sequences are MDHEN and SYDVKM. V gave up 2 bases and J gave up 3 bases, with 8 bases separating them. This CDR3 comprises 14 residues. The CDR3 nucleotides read TGTGCCAGCAGTTTAAGACAGTTCAATCAGCCCCAGCATTTT. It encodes CASSLRQFNQPQHF.

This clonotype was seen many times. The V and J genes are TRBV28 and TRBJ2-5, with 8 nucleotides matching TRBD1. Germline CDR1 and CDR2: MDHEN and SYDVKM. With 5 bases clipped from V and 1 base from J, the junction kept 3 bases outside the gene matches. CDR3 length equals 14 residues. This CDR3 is CASSPGGGQETQYF. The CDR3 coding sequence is TGTGCCAGCAGTCCAGGGGGCGGCCAAGAGACCCAGTACTTC.

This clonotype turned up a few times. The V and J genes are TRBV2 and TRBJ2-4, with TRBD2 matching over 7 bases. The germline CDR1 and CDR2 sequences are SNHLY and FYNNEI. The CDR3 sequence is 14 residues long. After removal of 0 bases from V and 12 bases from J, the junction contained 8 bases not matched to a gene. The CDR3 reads CASSEAVGLKAQYF. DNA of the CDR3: TGTGCCAGCAGTGAAGCTGTGGGACTAAAAGCTCAGTACTTC.

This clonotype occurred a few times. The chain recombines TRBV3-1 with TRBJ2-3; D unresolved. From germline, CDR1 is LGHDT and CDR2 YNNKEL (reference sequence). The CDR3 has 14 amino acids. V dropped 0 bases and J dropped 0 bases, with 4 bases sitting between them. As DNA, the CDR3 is TGTGCCAGCAGCCAAGATTTGAGCACAGATACGCAGTATTTT. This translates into CASSQDLSTDTQYF.

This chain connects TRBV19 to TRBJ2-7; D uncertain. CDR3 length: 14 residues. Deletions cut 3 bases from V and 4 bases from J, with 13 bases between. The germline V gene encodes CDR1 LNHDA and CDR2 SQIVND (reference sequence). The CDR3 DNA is TGTGCCAGTAGTATGGCGGCCGGATTATACGAGCAGTACTTC. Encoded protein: CASSMAAGLYEQYF.

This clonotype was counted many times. The CDR3 reads CASSPTGTVSYEQYF. The CDR3 bases are TGTGCCAGCAGTCCGACAGGGACAGTCTCCTACGAGCAGTACTTC. V is TRBV28 and J is TRBJ2-7, with 7 bases identical to TRBD1. The CDR3 spans 15 residues. From germline, CDR1 is MDHEN and CDR2 SYDVKM. The trim removed 5 bases at V and 0 bases at J, leaving 7 bases unmatched.

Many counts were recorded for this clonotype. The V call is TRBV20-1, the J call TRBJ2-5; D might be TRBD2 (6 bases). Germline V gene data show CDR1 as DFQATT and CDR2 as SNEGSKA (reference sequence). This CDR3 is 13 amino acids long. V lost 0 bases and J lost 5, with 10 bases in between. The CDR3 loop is CSAREAGSETQYF. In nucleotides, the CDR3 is TGCAGTGCTAGAGAAGCGGGCTCGGAGACCCAGTACTTC.

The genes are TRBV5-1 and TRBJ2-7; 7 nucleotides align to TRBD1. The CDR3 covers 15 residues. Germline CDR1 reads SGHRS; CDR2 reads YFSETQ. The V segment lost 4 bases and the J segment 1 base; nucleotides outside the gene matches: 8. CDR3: CASSPEGARSYEQYF. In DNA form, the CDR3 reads TGCGCCAGCAGCCCTGAGGGGGCGCGGTCCTACGAGCAGTACTTC.

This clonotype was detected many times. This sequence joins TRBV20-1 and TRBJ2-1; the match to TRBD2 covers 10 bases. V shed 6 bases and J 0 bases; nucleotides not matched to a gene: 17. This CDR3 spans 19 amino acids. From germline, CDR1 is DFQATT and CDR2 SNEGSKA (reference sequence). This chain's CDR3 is CSATAEILAGLSSYNEQFF. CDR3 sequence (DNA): TGCAGTGCGACCGCGGAGATACTAGCGGGACTGAGCTCCTACAATGAGCAGTTCTTC.

For the CDR3, the DNA is TGTGCCACCAGCAGAGATCCAGCAGCCGTGGGCTACAATGAGCAGTTCTTC. Protein: CATSRDPAAVGYNEQFF. This chain joins TRBV15 and TRBJ2-1, with no clear D. The CDR3 totals 17 residues. The germline V gene encodes CDR1 LNHNV and CDR2 YYDKDF (reference sequence). V dropped 0 bases and J dropped 3 bases, with 15 bases sitting between them. The variable domain in full, with the rest retrieved from reference TRBV15 and TRBJ2-1, is DAMVIQNPRYQVTQFGKPVTLSCSQTLNHNVMYWYQQKSSQAPKLLFHYYDKDFNNEADTPDNFQSRRPNTSFCFLDIRSPGLGDTAMYLCATSRDPAAVGYNEQFFGPGTRLTVL.

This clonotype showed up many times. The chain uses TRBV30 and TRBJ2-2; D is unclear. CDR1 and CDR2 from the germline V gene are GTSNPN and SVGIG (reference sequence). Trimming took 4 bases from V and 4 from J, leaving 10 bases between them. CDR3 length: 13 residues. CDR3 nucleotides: TGTGCCTGGAAGGCAAGGGCCACCGGGGAGCTGTTTTTT. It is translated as CAWKARATGELFF.

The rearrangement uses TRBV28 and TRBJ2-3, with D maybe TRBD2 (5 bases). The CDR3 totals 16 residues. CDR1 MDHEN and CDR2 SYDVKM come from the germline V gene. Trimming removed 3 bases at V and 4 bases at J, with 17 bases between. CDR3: CASSFPSGSRPDTQYF. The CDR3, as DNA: TGTGCCAGCAGTTTTCCCTCGGGGAGTAGGCCAGATACGCAGTATTTT.

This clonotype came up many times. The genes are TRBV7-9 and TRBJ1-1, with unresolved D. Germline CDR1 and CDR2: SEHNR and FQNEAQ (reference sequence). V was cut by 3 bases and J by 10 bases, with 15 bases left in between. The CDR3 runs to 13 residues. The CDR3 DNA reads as TGTGCCAGCAGCTTCTCGGTCCCCGACGGAGCTTTCTTT. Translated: CASSFSVPDGAFF.

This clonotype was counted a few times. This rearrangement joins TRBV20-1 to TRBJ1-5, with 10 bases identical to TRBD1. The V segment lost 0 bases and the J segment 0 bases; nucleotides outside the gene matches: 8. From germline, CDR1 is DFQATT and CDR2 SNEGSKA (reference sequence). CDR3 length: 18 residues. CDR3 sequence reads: CSARDPGTGDYSNQPQHF. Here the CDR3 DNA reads TGCAGTGCTAGAGATCCCGGGACAGGGGACTATAGCAATCAGCCCCAGCATTTT.

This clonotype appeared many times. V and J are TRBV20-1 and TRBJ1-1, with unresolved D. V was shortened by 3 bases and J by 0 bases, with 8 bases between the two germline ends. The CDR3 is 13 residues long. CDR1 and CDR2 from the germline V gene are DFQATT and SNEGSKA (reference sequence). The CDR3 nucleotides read TGCAGTGCTAGGGCACCTATGAACACTGAAGCTTTCTTT. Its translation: CSARAPMNTEAFF.

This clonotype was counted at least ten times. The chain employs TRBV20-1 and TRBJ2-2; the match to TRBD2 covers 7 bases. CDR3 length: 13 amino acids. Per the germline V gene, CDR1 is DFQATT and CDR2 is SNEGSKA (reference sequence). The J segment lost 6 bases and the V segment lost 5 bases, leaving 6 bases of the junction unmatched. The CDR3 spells CSARGGEAGELFF. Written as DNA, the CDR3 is TGCAGTGCTCGTGGGGGGGAGGCCGGGGAGCTGTTTTTT.

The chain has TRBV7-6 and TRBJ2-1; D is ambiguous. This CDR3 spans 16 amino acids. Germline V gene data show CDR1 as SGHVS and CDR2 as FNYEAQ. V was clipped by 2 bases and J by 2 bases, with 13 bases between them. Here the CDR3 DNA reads TGTGCCAGCAGCTTAACGGGCCGGTCACCCTACAATGAGCAGTTCTTC. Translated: CASSLTGRSPYNEQFF.